A selection of T cell receptor beta chains follows, all from one sample in a study of T cell responses to AZD1222 COVID-19 vaccine. Profiling relied on immunoSEQ multiplex PCR, and the TCRdb table lists in-frame clones only, not all of them. The table shows about 130,000 clones, with about 90% occurring only once. This specimen consisted of peripheral blood, obtained on day 0 of AZD1222 vaccination. The receptors shown here come from an adult in good health. The CDR3 runs from the conserved cysteine through the conserved F or W. The D gene is left open where the match is weak. Clone size is stated in some rows and not others, as once, few, many or a class when expanded.

TRBJ1-2 | TRBV2 | - | TRBD1 | CASQTGGEYGYTF | TGTGCCAGTCAGACAGGGGGCGAATATGGCTACACCTTC
TRBJ2-7 | TRBV11-3 | - | - | CASVYESDTTYEQYF | TGTGCCAGCGTCTATGAGTCGGACACAACCTACGAGCAGTACTTC
TRBJ1-5 | TRBV6-5 | - | - | CASTDVSNQPQHF | TGTGCCAGCACCGACGTAAGCAATCAGCCCCAGCATTTT
TRBJ1-5 | TRBV7-2 | once | - | CASSLAGKPQHF | TGTGCCAGCAGCTTAGCTGGGAAGCCCCAGCATTTT
TRBJ1-2 | TRBV11-3 | - | TRBD1 | CASPGGVPAGPTFYGYTF | TGTGCCAGCCCAGGGGGGGTCCCCGCAGGACCGACCTTCTATGGCTACACCTTC
TRBJ2-3 | TRBV10-1 | - | TRBD1 | CASRGQGLGDTQYF | TGCGCCAGCAGAGGACAGGGCCTCGGGGATACGCAGTATTTT
TRBJ1-1 | TRBV5-6 | once | - | CASSSLDRIEAFF | TGTGCCAGCAGCTCCCTAGACAGGATTGAAGCTTTCTTT
TRBJ2-2 | TRBV18 | - | TRBD1 | CASSPRYNRGRTGELFF | TGTGCCAGCTCACCACGGTATAACAGGGGGCGGACCGGGGAGCTGTTTTTT
TRBJ2-1 | TRBV10-3 | - | - | CAISETGYNEQFF | TGTGCCATCAGTGAAACGGGGTACAATGAGCAGTTCTTC
TRBJ1-2 | TRBV29-1 | - | TRBD1 | CSVGDRNYGYTF | TGCAGCGTTGGGGACAGAAACTATGGCTACACCTTC
TRBJ1-2 | TRBV2 | - | - | CASSESPGPYGYTF | TGTGCCAGCAGTGAATCGCCAGGCCCCTATGGCTACACCTTC
TRBJ1-2 | TRBV5-1 | - | - | CASSSSWGEDGYTF | TGCGCCAGCAGCTCCTCCTGGGGAGAGGATGGCTACACCTTC
TRBJ1-4 | TRBV19 | once | - | CASSKDGTRNEKLFF | TGTGCCAGTAGTAAGGATGGGACACGGAATGAAAAACTGTTTTTT
TRBJ2-5 | TRBV11-2 | - | - | CASSLVLETQYF | TGTGCCAGCAGCTTAGTCTTAGAGACCCAGTACTTC
TRBJ1-2 | TRBV25-1 | - | TRBD1 | CASSETGLGGYTF | TGTGCCAGCAGTGAGACAGGGCTAGGGGGCTACACCTTC
TRBJ2-2 | TRBV10-3 | - | TRBD1 | CAIKRGQTANTGELFF | TGTGCCATCAAGAGGGGACAGACCGCGAACACCGGGGAGCTGTTTTTT
TRBJ1-2 | TRBV5-1 | - | TRBD1 | CASSLEVTGSSRGYTF | TGCGCCAGCAGCTTGGAGGTGACAGGGTCTTCGCGGGGCTACACCTTC
TRBJ1-5 | TRBV25-1 | once | - | CASSERKDQPQHF | TGTGCCAGCAGTGAACGGAAAGATCAGCCCCAGCATTTT
TRBJ2-5 | TRBV11-3 | - | - | CASSQGETQYF | TGTGCCAGCAGCCAGGGAGAGACCCAGTACTTC
TRBJ2-2 | TRBV4-2 | - | - | CASSPMPGTNTGELFF | TGTGCCAGCAGCCCGATGCCCGGGACCAACACCGGGGAGCTGTTTTTT
TRBJ1-5 | TRBV2 | - | TRBD1 | CASSEAAGGQPQHF | TGTGCCAGCAGTGAAGCGGCAGGGGGTCAGCCCCAGCATTTT
TRBJ2-7 | TRBV19 | - | TRBD1 | CASSIQGVTRPTYEQYF | TGTGCCAGTAGTATACAGGGGGTTACACGACCAACCTACGAGCAGTACTTC
TRBJ1-1 | TRBV5-1 | - | TRBD1 | CASSAGQGLNTEAFF | TGCGCCAGCAGCGCAGGACAGGGCTTGAACACTGAAGCTTTCTTT
TRBJ2-2 | TRBV24-1 | - | TRBD1 | CATRETGGSTGELFF | TGTGCCACCAGGGAGACAGGGGGCAGCACCGGGGAGCTGTTTTTT
TRBJ2-7 | TRBV18 | - | TRBD1 | CASSPRDRDNEQYF | TGTGCCAGCTCACCAAGGGACAGGGACAACGAGCAGTACTTC
TRBJ1-1 | TRBV25-1 | - | - | CASRGNTEAFF | TGTGCCAGCAGGGGGAACACTGAAGCTTTCTTT
TRBJ1-1 | TRBV5-6 | - | - | CASSPGILQGPPEAFF | TGTGCCAGCAGCCCAGGCATCCTACAGGGCCCGCCTGAAGCTTTCTTT
TRBJ1-2 | TRBV18 | - | TRBD1 | CASSAEGTGVYGYTF | TGTGCCAGCTCAGCCGAAGGGACAGGGGTCTATGGCTACACCTTC
TRBJ1-3 | TRBV5-5 | - | - | CASSTPGSAGNTIYF | TGTGCCAGCAGCACCCCTGGGTCGGCTGGAAACACCATATATTTT
TRBJ1-3 | TRBV7-9 | - | TRBD1 | CASSLATGGQGNTIYF | TGTGCCAGCAGCTTAGCGACAGGGGGACAGGGAAACACCATATATTTT
TRBJ1-1 | TRBV6-5 | - | - | CASSQRGLGVTEAFF | TGTGCCAGCAGCCAGCGGGGGTTGGGGGTCACTGAAGCTTTCTTT
TRBJ2-1 | TRBV18 | - | - | CASSPGLGGRNEQFF | TGTGCCAGCTCACCTGGACTAGGGGGTAGGAATGAGCAGTTCTTC
TRBJ2-7 | TRBV7-6 | - | - | CASSPRAGSSYEQYF | TGTGCCAGCTCCCCGCGGGCGGGATCCTCCTACGAGCAGTACTTC